The 18 T cell receptor beta chains below come from one sample, sequenced in a study of pediatric ulcerative colitis. Assay: immunoSEQ multiplex PCR; the TCRdb copy retains only in-frame clones and omits some. Found here are tens of thousands of clones, 87% of them singletons; the top ten hold approximately 1.5%. The sequencing input was blood. The receptors were gathered from a boy between 10 and 17 years old who was a control in a study of pediatric ulcerative colitis.

The genes are TRBV2 and TRBJ2-1; weak D call: TRBD2 (6 bases). Per the germline V gene, CDR1 is SNHLY and CDR2 is FYNNEI. This CDR3 comprises 14 residues. V was cut by 10 bases and J by 0 bases, with 13 bases left in between. The CDR3 spells CATLAASSYNEQFF. DNA of the CDR3: TGTGCCACCTTAGCGGCCAGCTCCTACAATGAGCAGTTCTTC.

The chain links TRBV9 to TRBJ1-2; possibly TRBD1 for D (6 bases). V lost 4 bases, J lost 5 bases, and 21 bases lay in between. CDR3 length: 16 amino acids. The germline V gene encodes CDR1 SGDLS and CDR2 YYNGEE. For the CDR3, the DNA is TGTGCCAGCAGCTATAACTGGTGGACAGTCGGTTATGGCTACACCTTC. Protein: CASSYNWWTVGYGYTF.

The gene calls are TRBV5-8 and TRBJ2-3; 7 bases line up with TRBD2. Germline V CDR1 and CDR2: SGHTS, YDEGEE. V shed 9 bases, J shed 0 bases, and the junction held 4 bases outside the gene matches. The CDR3 loop spans 13 amino acids. The CDR3 coding sequence is TGTGCCAACCCTAGCGGTAGCACAGATACGCAGTATTTT. Translation: CANPSGSTDTQYF.

This chain uses TRBV28 with TRBJ2-7, with 11 bases matching TRBD2. The CDR3 has 15 residues. CDR1 is MDHEN, CDR2 SYDVKM, per germline. Germline trimming cut 5 bases from V and 5 bases from J; bases unmatched to any gene: 8. The CDR3 bases are TGTGCCAGCAGTGCCCCATCTAGCGGGAGGAACGAGCAGTACTTC. This translates into CASSAPSSGRNEQYF.

The J gene is TRBJ1-5, the V gene TRBV7-9, with D unresolved. CDR1 SEHNR and CDR2 FQNEAQ come from the germline V gene (reference sequence). CDR3 length: 13 residues. V lost 3 bases, J lost 0 bases, and 3 bases lay in between. The CDR3 DNA reads as TGTGCCAGCAGCTTGCGTAGCAATCAGCCCCAGCATTTT. This gives the protein CASSLRSNQPQHF.

This sequence joins TRBV6-4 and TRBJ2-3; TRBD2 agrees at 10 bases. From germline, CDR1 is MRHNA and CDR2 SNTAGT. This CDR3 comprises 16 residues. The trim removed 0 bases at V and 4 bases at J, leaving 4 bases unmatched. This CDR3 is CASSDSASGGADTQYF. The CDR3 nucleotides read TGTGCCAGCAGTGACTCGGCAAGCGGGGGGGCAGATACGCAGTATTTT.

V gene TRBV5-1 combines with J gene TRBJ2-1, with D unresolved. Germline V gives CDR1 SGHRS, CDR2 YFSETQ. The CDR3 totals 14 residues. Deletions cut 4 bases from V and 7 bases from J, with 15 bases between. For the CDR3, the DNA is TGCGCCAGCAGCGTGGCTCAGGTGGAAAATGAGCAGTTCTTC. Its translation: CASSVAQVENEQFF.

The genes are TRBV7-9 and TRBJ1-3; unclear D gene. The V gene lost 10 bases and the J gene lost 14 bases, with 24 bases spanning the gap. Per germline, CDR1 SEHNR and CDR2 FQNEAQ (reference sequence). There are 13 residues in the CDR3. CDR3 residues: CATTLGESLLVYF. DNA of the CDR3: TGTGCCACCACCCTTGGGGAGAGCCTCCTCGTATATTTT.

This clone is a singleton in its sample. This chain joins TRBV5-4 and TRBJ2-5; no definite D call. The CDR3 length is 15 residues. V was pared by 2 bases and J by 2 bases, with 13 bases between. CDR1 SGHNT and CDR2 YYREEE come from the germline V gene (reference sequence). CDR3 amino acids: CASSLPLGSQETQYF. The CDR3 DNA is TGTGCCAGCAGCTTACCGCTTGGGTCGCAAGAGACCCAGTACTTC.

This clone was observed once. This chain joins TRBV18 and TRBJ1-2; 7 bases are a match to TRBD1. The CDR3 is made up of 16 amino acids. Per germline, CDR1 KGHSH and CDR2 LQKENI. V trimming: 1 base; J trimming: 8 bases; junction bases outside the gene matches: 13. The CDR3 nucleotides read TGTGCCAGCTCACCACAAGAAAAAGACAGGGATGGAGGCTACACCTTC. Protein sequence: CASSPQEKDRDGGYTF.

The gene calls are TRBV21-1 and TRBJ1-5; TRBD1, the table's D call, lacks a check against the DNA. TRBV21-1 is given as a pseudogene. The CDR3 has 18 residues. CDR3 sequence reads: CASSIRGRSGQGNQPQHF. In nucleotides, the CDR3 is TGTGCCAGCAGCATAAGGGGACGCTCGGGACAGGGAAATCAGCCCCAGCATTTT.

The chain employs TRBV4-3 and TRBJ2-5; 11 bases fit TRBD1. The junction had 11 bases not matched to a gene; V was cut back by 0 bases and J by 5 bases. The germline V gene encodes CDR1 LGHNA and CDR2 YSLEER. The CDR3 is 18 amino acids. The CDR3 region is CASSQELVGTGGWETQYF. DNA for the CDR3: TGCGCCAGCAGCCAAGAGTTAGTAGGGACAGGGGGTTGGGAGACCCAGTACTTC.

This chain connects TRBV2 to TRBJ2-7; 8 bases fit TRBD2. Germline V CDR1 and CDR2: SNHLY, FYNNEI. The CDR3 length is 14 residues. V shed 5 bases, J shed 5 bases, and the junction held 8 bases outside the gene matches. CDR3 region: CASSLAGSLNEQYF. For the CDR3, the DNA is TGTGCCAGCAGTTTAGCGGGATCCCTGAACGAGCAGTACTTC.

This chain joins TRBV4-3 and TRBJ2-1; perhaps TRBD2 as D (5 bases). The CDR3 runs to 15 residues. Trimming took 6 bases from V and 0 from J, leaving 12 bases between them. Germline lookup yields CDR1 LGHNA and CDR2 YSLEER. The CDR3 protein is CASRAGIFSYNEQFF. For the CDR3, the DNA is TGCGCCAGCAGAGCCGGGATATTCTCCTACAATGAGCAGTTCTTC.

The chain links TRBV25-1 to TRBJ1-2; possibly TRBD1 for D (5 bases). Per the germline V gene, CDR1 is MGHDK and CDR2 is SYGVNS. This CDR3 is 13 amino acids long. Trimming took 3 bases from V and 8 from J, leaving 13 bases between them. CDR3 region: CASSEGGGWGYTF. DNA of the CDR3: TGTGCCAGCAGTGAGGGCGGGGGATGGGGCTACACCTTC.

The chain joins TRBV5-1 to TRBJ2-6; D gene ambiguous. Per the germline V gene, CDR1 is SGHRS and CDR2 is YFSETQ. The CDR3 runs 15 residues. V gave up 0 bases and J gave up 4 bases, with 8 bases separating them. CDR3 DNA: TGCGCCAGCAGCTTGGCCGTGAGAGGGGCCAACGTCCTGACTTTC. Translated: CASSLAVRGANVLTF.

CDR3: CASSPGLAVDTQYF. In DNA form, the CDR3 reads TGCGCCAGCAGCCCGGGACTAGCGGTAGATACGCAGTATTTT. The genes are TRBV5-1 and TRBJ2-3; 11 bases match TRBD2. V dropped 4 bases and J dropped 5; count of bases not matched to a gene: 3. Looked up from germline, CDR1 is SGHRS and CDR2 is YFSETQ. The CDR3 totals 14 residues.

The chain has TRBV7-3 and TRBJ2-2; possibly TRBD1 for D (6 bases). Germline CDR1 is SGHTA and CDR2 is FQGTGA. This CDR3 has 15 amino acids. The ends were cut back, 3 bases at V and 2 bases at J, with 10 bases in the middle. As DNA, the CDR3 is TGTGCCAGCAGCTTCGTAGGGGGAAACACCGGGGAGCTGTTTTTT. It translates to CASSFVGGNTGELFF.